This TCR beta chain is drawn from a study of glioma-infiltrating T cells after dendritic cell vaccination. This clone has only a few counts. The data were produced by immunoSEQ multiplex PCR, yet TCRdb's version contains in-frame clones alone and is incomplete. This table has more than 30,000 clones, over 90% appearing once. Germline loops: CDR1 SNHLY, CDR2 FYNNEI. The V end was cut by 6 bases, the J end by 0 bases, with 12 bases between. This CDR3 has 14 amino acids. This rearrangement joins TRBV2 to TRBJ2-7; tentatively, D is TRBD1 (6 bases). The TCR was taken from a human donor with glioblastoma. The sample here was blood, taken before dendritic cell vaccination. CDR3 nucleotide sequence: TGTGCCAGCAGACTACAGGGTTCCTCCTACGAGCAGTACTTC. It codes for CASRLQGSSYEQYF.